Listed below are T cell receptor beta chains from one sample, sequenced in a study of technical replicates of blood from several donors. Method: immunoSEQ multiplex PCR; TCRdb's copy keeps in-frame clones and lacks some. The sample records about 44,000 clones, around 96% being singletons. Sequencing was performed on T cells isolated from PBMCs. These receptors were obtained from a human donor in good health. The CDR3 runs from the conserved cysteine through the conserved F or W. D genes are given only for firm matches. Clone size, where shown, is once, few, many, or a class for clones that have expanded.

J | D | size | V | DNA | CDR3
TRBJ2-7 | TRBD1 | NA | TRBV25-1 | TGTGCCAGCAGTGCTTGGACAGGGTTCGGAGAGCAGTACTTC | CASSAWTGFGEQYF
TRBJ2-7 | NA | NA | TRBV23-1 | TGCGCCAGCAGTCAGTCGAACCTAGCCTACGAGCAGTACTTC | CASSQSNLAYEQYF
TRBJ2-1 | TRBD2 | NA | TRBV9 | TGTGCCAGCAGCGTAGGGGTGGGGAACGCGGGGGACTCCTACAATGAGCAGTTCTTC | CASSVGVGNAGDSYNEQFF
TRBJ2-1 | TRBD2 | NA | TRBV25-1 | TGTGCCAGCAGTGCGCTAGCGGAAACCAATGAGCAGTTCTTC | CASSALAETNEQFF
TRBJ2-7 | TRBD1 | few | TRBV10-1 | TGCGCCAGCAGTACGGGACAGGGATACGAGCAGTACTTC | CASSTGQGYEQYF
TRBJ1-3 | NA | NA | TRBV30 | TGTGCCTGGAGTGTATGGGGCTTCCGCTCTGGAAACACCATATATTTT | CAWSVWGFRSGNTIYF
TRBJ2-1 | TRBD2 | NA | TRBV19 | TGTGCCAGTAGTATAAGACTAGCGGGGGACAATGAGCAGTTCTTC | CASSIRLAGDNEQFF
TRBJ2-7 | NA | NA | TRBV13 | TGTGCCAGCAGCCGAGCGGGTGGTACCTACGAGCAGTACTTC | CASSRAGGTYEQYF
TRBJ2-7 | NA | NA | TRBV30 | TGTGCCTTCCTTCAGTTCGATTCCTACGAGCAGTACTTC | CAFLQFDSYEQYF
TRBJ1-4 | NA | once | TRBV25-1 | TGTGCCAGCAGTGAAGGCGGTTACGAAAAACTGTTTTTT | CASSEGGYEKLFF
TRBJ1-1 | TRBD1 | NA | TRBV5-6 | TGTGCCAGCAGCCCTCTTAGAACAGGGGTTCCTTTCTTT | CASSPLRTGVPFF
TRBJ2-5 | TRBD1 | NA | TRBV7-3 | TGTGCCAGCAGTCAAACCGGGACAGGGAAAGAGACCCAGTACTTC | CASSQTGTGKETQYF
TRBJ1-5 | NA | NA | TRBV15 | TGTGCCACCAGCAGAGTGGGGGGGCTAAGCAATCAGCCCCAGCATTTT | CATSRVGGLSNQPQHF
TRBJ1-5 | NA | NA | TRBV29-1 | TGCAGCGTTGGGCAAGATCAGCCCCAGCATTTT | CSVGQDQPQHF
TRBJ1-2 | NA | once | TRBV19 | TGTGCCAGTAGCTCTACCTTCTATGGCTACACCTTC | CASSSTFYGYTF
TRBJ2-4 | NA | NA | TRBV6-7 | TGTGCCAACATAGCAATAATTTATCCCAAAAACATTCAGTACTTC | CANIAIIYPKNIQYF
TRBJ2-2 | NA | NA | TRBV30 | TGTGCCTGGGACAGAACCGGGGAGCTGTTTTTT | CAWDRTGELFF
TRBJ2-3 | TRBD1 | NA | TRBV7-9 | TGTGCCAGCAGCCCACAGGGGGTGACAGATACGCAGTATTTT | CASSPQGVTDTQYF
TRBJ2-7 | NA | NA | TRBV5-4 | TGTGCCAGCACCCATCTAGGTAGCTCCTACGAGCAGTACTTC | CASTHLGSSYEQYF
TRBJ1-4 | TRBD1 | NA | TRBV19 | TGTGCCAGTAGGGACAGGGGAGATGCTAATGAAAAACTGTTTTTT | CASRDRGDANEKLFF
TRBJ2-7 | TRBD2 | NA | TRBV6-5 | TGTGCCAGCACCCCGGGGCTAGCGGGAGACTACGAGCAGTACTTC | CASTPGLAGDYEQYF
TRBJ2-1 | TRBD2 | NA | TRBV7-2 | TGTGCCAGCAGCTTAGCGTACACCGGACTAGCGGGAGGGGATAATGAGCAGTTCTTC | CASSLAYTGLAGGDNEQFF
TRBJ2-7 | TRBD1 | NA | TRBV11-2 | TGTGCCAGCAGCTCCGGACAGGGCTACGAGCAGTACTTC | CASSSGQGYEQYF
TRBJ2-2 | NA | NA | TRBV19 | TGTGCCAGTAGTATACCAAGGGGCGCGGACACCGGGGAGCTGTTTTTT | CASSIPRGADTGELFF
TRBJ2-3 | NA | NA | TRBV10-1 | TGCGCCAGCAGTGATGAAATTTTAACGGGGGATACAGATACGCAGTATTTT | CASSDEILTGDTDTQYF
TRBJ1-1 | NA | NA | TRBV6-1 | TGTGCCAGCAGTGGAATAACAGGGAGAGAGGCGAACACTGAAGCTTTCTTT | CASSGITGREANTEAFF
TRBJ2-3 | TRBD1 | NA | TRBV10-3 | TGTGCCATTCTGGACAGGGATGAGGATACAGATACGCAGTATTTT | CAILDRDEDTDTQYF
TRBJ2-1 | TRBD2 | NA | TRBV19 | TGTGCCAGTAGTACCCTAGCGGGAGCCTTCTCCTACAATGAGCAGTTCTTC | CASSTLAGAFSYNEQFF
TRBJ2-1 | NA | NA | TRBV5-1 | TGCGCCAGCAGCCTCAGGACAGCTTACAATGAGCAGTTCTTC | CASSLRTAYNEQFF
TRBJ2-1 | TRBD1 | NA | TRBV4-1 | TGCGCCAGCAGCCAAGGCTTATTGACAGGGGGACGCAATGAGCAGTTCTTC | CASSQGLLTGGRNEQFF
TRBJ2-3 | TRBD2 | NA | TRBV29-1 | TGCAGCGTAGGCGGGGAGGGAGGGAGAACGCAGTATTTT | CSVGGEGGRTQYF
TRBJ1-5 | NA | NA | TRBV19 | TGTGCCAGTAGTATAGTCTCGACAGCGAATCAGCCCCAGCATTTT | CASSIVSTANQPQHF
TRBJ2-3 | TRBD2 | NA | TRBV7-7 | TGTGCTAGCAGCTCCCTAGGGACTAGCGGGAGGGGGAGCACAGATACGCAGTATTTT | CASSSLGTSGRGSTDTQYF
TRBJ1-1 | NA | NA | TRBV9 | TGTGCCAGCAGCGTAGGAGCTGGTCCCACTGAAGCTTTCTTT | CASSVGAGPTEAFF
TRBJ2-3 | TRBD2 | NA | TRBV4-1 | TGCGCCAGCAGCCTAGAAACTAGCGGCAACACAGATACGCAGTATTTT | CASSLETSGNTDTQYF
TRBJ2-7 | NA | NA | TRBV11-3 | TGTGCCAGCAGCCTTAACAAACCCTACGAGCAGTACTTC | CASSLNKPYEQYF
TRBJ2-7 | TRBD1 | once | TRBV6-5 | TGTGCCAGCAGTTCCACGACAGGGGACGAGCAGTACTTC | CASSSTTGDEQYF
TRBJ2-5 | TRBD1 | NA | TRBV5-1 | TGCGCCAGCAGCTATAATCCGGGACAGGGACAAGAGACCCAGTACTTC | CASSYNPGQGQETQYF
TRBJ1-2 | TRBD1 | NA | TRBV4-3 | TGCGCCAGCAGCCAAGACAGGGGGACCTATGGCTACACCTTC | CASSQDRGTYGYTF
TRBJ2-7 | NA | few | TRBV27 | TGTGCCAGCAGTTTTAAAGGAGGTCCCTACGAGCAGTACTTC | CASSFKGGPYEQYF
TRBJ1-2 | NA | NA | TRBV10-3 | TGTGCCATCAGTGAAGGGGAAACTTCCTATGGCTACACCTTC | CAISEGETSYGYTF
TRBJ2-3 | NA | NA | TRBV25-1 | TGTGCCAGCAGTGAATTGGGGGCCAGCACAGATACGCAGTATTTT | CASSELGASTDTQYF
TRBJ1-5 | TRBD1 | NA | TRBV2 | TGTGCCAGCAGCTTAGGACAGGGCCATCAGCCCCAGCATTTT | CASSLGQGHQPQHF
TRBJ2-5 | TRBD1 | NA | TRBV18 | TGTGCCAGCTCACAGATTCCGGGACAGGGGACCCAGTACTTC | CASSQIPGQGTQYF
TRBJ1-1 | NA | NA | TRBV14 | TGTGCCAGCAGCCAAGGGGGACATCTCGGTCGGGCTTTCTTT | CASSQGGHLGRAFF
TRBJ2-7 | TRBD2 | once | TRBV6-5 | TGTGCCAGCAGCCTCCGGGGGACTAGGTTTGAGCAGTACTTC | CASSLRGTRFEQYF
TRBJ1-5 | NA | NA | TRBV11-2 | TGTGCCAGCAGCTTCTCCCGGGACAATCAGCCCCAGCATTTT | CASSFSRDNQPQHF
TRBJ2-7 | NA | NA | TRBV13 | TGTGCCAGCAGCGGCGAAAAGTTCATTACAGGGTTGTCCTACGAGCAGTACTTC | CASSGEKFITGLSYEQYF